The text below deals with one T cell receptor (beta chain). What this receptor recognizes is not known. Base qualities were left out, and no much larger clone turns up one base away. The method behind the library was 5' RACE. The data were produced on an Illumina HiSeq 2000. Template switching introduced a universal primer binding site; the final cDNA contained a unique molecular identifier, enabling accurate counting of TCR cDNA molecules. Specific primers in the conserved constant-segment region were used to synthesize first-strand cDNA for the TCR alpha and beta chains. To control for contamination, every cDNA library was double barcoded, receiving both a SMART-Mk sample barcode and Illumina barcodes. TruSeq adapter sequences and Illumina sample barcodes were added in two successive PCR steps. The Illumina HiSeq platform was used with custom primers to sequence TCR alpha and beta cDNA libraries. Per the authors' processing: MiGEC was used to process raw reads and extract unique molecular identifiers, and MiXCR was used to find CDR3 positions. Recombination models were inferred per individual with the repgenHMM and IGoR tools using an EM algorithm. Shared clonotypes were analyzed with the tcR package in R, and sharing was normalized by the product of cloneset sizes. Out-of-frame nonproductive sequences were analyzed to study raw recombination free of thymic and clonal selection effects. TCRdb trimmed the raw reads at Q25, called clones with MiXCR and kept productive beta chains. Every entry covers one CDR3 protein and lists the most common genes and DNA from its rows. TCRdb's processing, not the authors' own work, is the source of the V and J calls. Across this sample there are some 1,600,000 distinct CDR3 sequences, with around 29% seen only once. The ten most abundant clones make up less than 0.35% of the sample.

Every donor in the study was a healthy Caucasian. This entry is derived from a study of identical twins (dated by TCRdb to 2016 to 2017). Context from the whole study: The study deep-sequenced TCR alpha and beta repertoires from monozygotic twins, unrelated adults of various ages and cord blood to test whether fetal clonotypes persist. Replicate twin experiments were performed at different times using different library preparation protocols to rule out contamination. Study-wide findings and limitations: In monozygotic twins, out-of-frame TCR alpha sharing was systematically underestimated by recombination models, although the models agreed with sharing between unrelated individuals. The excess sharing between twins in beta out-of-frame sequences was weaker because fewer shared sequences reduced the signal-to-noise ratio. Fewer insertions were carried by abundant cord blood beta clonotypes, a similar but weaker trend appeared in young adult naive repertoires, and no such trend appeared in memory repertoires. Conclusions relied on cross-sectional statistical analysis, since the same donors could not be followed over many years. Zero-insertion analyses could be partly confounded by invariant T cells such as MAIT and iNKT, though diverse VJ usage argued against such confounding for most clonotypes. Compared with coincidental sharing between unrelated individuals, an excess of low generation-probability sequences was observed among out-of-frame TCR alpha sequences shared between twins.

Taken from cysteine to phenylalanine, the CDR3 has 15 residues. Only the CDR3 region is kept as DNA, spanning 45 bases read in frame from base 1. CDR1 and CDR2 are read off the germline V gene (reference sequence) as DFQATT and SNEGSKA. Trimming costs V 3 bases and J 0 bases, and their ends lie 12 bases apart. Sequencing used cord blood. The chain is encoded by TRBV20-1 joined to TRBJ2-1; too little of a D gene remains to name it. The receptor was isolated from a newborn girl in good health. Read as DNA, the sequence is TGCAGTGCTAGTTTGCGGAAGAGCTCCTACAATGAGCAGTTCTTC. This encodes CSASLRKSSYNEQFF.